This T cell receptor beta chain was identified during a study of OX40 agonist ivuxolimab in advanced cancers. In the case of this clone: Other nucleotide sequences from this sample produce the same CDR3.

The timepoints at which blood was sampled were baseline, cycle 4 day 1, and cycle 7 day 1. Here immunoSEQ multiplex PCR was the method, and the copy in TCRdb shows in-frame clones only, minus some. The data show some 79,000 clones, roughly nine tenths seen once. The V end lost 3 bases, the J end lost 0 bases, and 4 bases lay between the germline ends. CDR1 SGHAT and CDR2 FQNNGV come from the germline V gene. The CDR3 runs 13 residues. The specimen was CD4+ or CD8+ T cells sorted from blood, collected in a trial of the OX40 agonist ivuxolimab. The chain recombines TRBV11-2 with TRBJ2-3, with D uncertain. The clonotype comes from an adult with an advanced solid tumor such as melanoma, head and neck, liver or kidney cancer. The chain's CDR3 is CASSFASTDTQYF. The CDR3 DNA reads TGTGCCAGCAGCTTCGCTAGCACAGATACGCAGTATTTT. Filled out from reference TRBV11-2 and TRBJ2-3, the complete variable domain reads EAGVAQSPRYKIIEKRQSVAFWCNPISGHATLYWYQQILGQGPKLLIQFQNNGVVDDSQLPKDRFSAERLKGVDSTLKIQPAKLEDSAVYLCASSFASTDTQYFGPGTRLTVL.